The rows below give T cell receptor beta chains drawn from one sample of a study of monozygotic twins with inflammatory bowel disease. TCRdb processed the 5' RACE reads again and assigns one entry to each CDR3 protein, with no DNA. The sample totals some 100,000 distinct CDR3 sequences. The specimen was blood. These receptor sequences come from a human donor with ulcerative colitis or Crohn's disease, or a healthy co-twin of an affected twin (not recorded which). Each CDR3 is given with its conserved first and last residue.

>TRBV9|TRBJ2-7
CASSYTDREVHEQYF
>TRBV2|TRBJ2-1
CASSGTRGEQFF
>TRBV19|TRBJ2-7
CASSIGLAVYEQYF
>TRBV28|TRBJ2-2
CASSLGRVDGELFF
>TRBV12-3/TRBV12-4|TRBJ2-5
CASSWTSRSQETQYF
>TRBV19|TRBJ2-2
CASRLANTGELFF
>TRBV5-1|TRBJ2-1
CASALGTSTGGEQFF
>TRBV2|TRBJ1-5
CASTVGTGGQPQHF
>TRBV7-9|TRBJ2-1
CASSLALGAEQFF
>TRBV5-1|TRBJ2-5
CASHSGETQYF
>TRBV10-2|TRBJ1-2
CASSERETYGYTF
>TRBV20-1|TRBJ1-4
CSARDLGGGADEKLFF
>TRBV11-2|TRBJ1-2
CASSLVGSARGAYGYTF
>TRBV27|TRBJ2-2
CASSLNPEGEGTGELFF
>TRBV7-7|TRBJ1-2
CASSLTSNYGYTF
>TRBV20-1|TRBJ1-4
CSAREENEKLFF
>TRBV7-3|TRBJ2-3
CASSLVGLSTDTQYF
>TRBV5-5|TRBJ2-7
CASKPGLTYEQYF
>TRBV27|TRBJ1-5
CASSFVGQPQHF
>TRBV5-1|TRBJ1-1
CASSSDRNMNTEAFF
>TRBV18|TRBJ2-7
CASSPQGAGGIEQYF
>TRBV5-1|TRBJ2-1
CASSPGLAAIEEQFF
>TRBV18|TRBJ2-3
CASSPYADTQYF
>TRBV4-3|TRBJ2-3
CASSQYGGPTDTQYF
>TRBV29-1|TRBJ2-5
CSVGLGTEQETQYF
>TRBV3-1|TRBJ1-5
CASSQGIGGVQPQHF
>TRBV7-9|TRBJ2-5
CASSLRVGQETQYF
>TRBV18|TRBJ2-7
CASSPGLAGVGEQYF
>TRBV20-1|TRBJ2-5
CSARDPLAGGETQYF